A selection of T cell receptor beta chains follows, all from one sample in a study of regulatory T cells in long-lasting Graves disease. TCRdb itself ran the multiplex PCR reads through MiXCR, one entry per CDR3 protein. The table shows approximately 350,000 distinct CDR3 sequences, with around 11% occurring only once. The data also belong to a second study, concerning T cells in Graves' hyperthyroidism and ophthalmopathy.

The source material was peripheral blood mononuclear cells (PBMCs), sampled at new diagnosis, from a patient treated with antithyroid drugs. These TCRs come from a woman under 30 with Graves disease. CDR3s include the opening cysteine and the closing phenylalanine or tryptophan. D genes are given only for firm matches. A clone size is listed for some rows: how often the clone was seen (once, few, many), or a class if it is expanded.

V gene	D gene	J gene	clone size	CDR3 DNA	CDR3 protein
TRBV18	TRBD2	TRBJ2-1	many	TGTGCCAGCTCACCGCTGGAAACTAGCGTCGGTTGGTTCTTC	CASSPLETSVGWFF
TRBV3-1	-	TRBJ2-7	many	TGTGCCAGCAGCCAAGCCGTCGGGGGGCTGGACGAGCAGTACTTC	CASSQAVGGLDEQYF
TRBV7-2	-	TRBJ1-3	-	TGTGCCAGCAGCTTAATGGTCTCGAGCTCTGGAAACACCATATATTTT	CASSLMVSSSGNTIYF
TRBV13	TRBD2	TRBJ2-1	many	TGTGCCAGCAGCAGAGGACTAGCGGGGGACAATGAGCAGTTCTTC	CASSRGLAGDNEQFF
TRBV4-1	-	TRBJ2-2	-	TGCGCCAGCAGCCAAGTGGGGATTACCGGGGAGCTGTTTTTT	CASSQVGITGELFF
TRBV5-1	-	TRBJ2-5	-	TGCGTCAGCAGCCCCAGGGTGCCAAACTCCGGGGAGACCCAGTACTTC	CVSSPRVPNSGETQYF
TRBV29-1	-	TRBJ1-2	-	TGCAGCGTCCAAAAGGGGCTATACTATGGCTACACCTTC	CSVQKGLYYGYTF
TRBV6-1	-	TRBJ2-1	few	TGTGCCAGCAGTGAATTTGGGCGGTCCAATGAGCAGTTCTTC	CASSEFGRSNEQFF
TRBV6-1	-	TRBJ1-4	many	TGTGCCAGCAGTCGGGGGGCAACTAATGAAAAACTGTTTTTT	CASSRGATNEKLFF
TRBV6-2/TRBV6-3	TRBD2	TRBJ2-1	many	TGTGCCAGCAGTTCCGGGCTAGCGGGAGCATATGAGCAGTTCTTC	CASSSGLAGAYEQFF
TRBV9	-	TRBJ1-6	-	TGTGCCAGCAGCGTACAGGGGTGGAATTCACCCCTCCACTTT	CASSVQGWNSPLHF
TRBV4-1	TRBD2	TRBJ2-1	few	TGCGCCAGCAGCCAAGATCGCGGGAGAAACTACAATGAGCAGTTCTTC	CASSQDRGRNYNEQFF
TRBV6-5	-	TRBJ2-7	many	TGTGCCAGCAGTTATCGGCGCGGGAACTCCTACGAGCAGTACTTC	CASSYRRGNSYEQYF
TRBV30	-	TRBJ2-5	many	TGTGCCTGGAATCACGCAGGGGGGAAAGAGACCCAGTACTTC	CAWNHAGGKETQYF
TRBV12-3/TRBV12-4	TRBD1	TRBJ1-2	few	TGTGCCAGCAGTTCATACCCAGGGACAGAGAATGGCTACACCTTC	CASSSYPGTENGYTF
TRBV20-1	TRBD1	TRBJ2-7	many	TGCAGTGCTGAGGACGGGACAGGGGCTTACGAGCAGTACTTC	CSAEDGTGAYEQYF
TRBV6-2/TRBV6-3	TRBD2	TRBJ2-1	many	TGTGCCAGCACCCCCTTAGCGGGAGGGGGGGGACCGAATGAGCAGTTCTTC	CASTPLAGGGGPNEQFF
TRBV20-1	-	TRBJ2-3	few	TGCAGTGCTAGAGTTCGCGGGGTTGGCACAGATACGCAGTATTTT	CSARVRGVGTDTQYF
TRBV12-5	TRBD1	TRBJ1-3	few	TGTGCTAGTGGTTTGGGACAGGGCTCTGGAAACACCATATATTTT	CASGLGQGSGNTIYF
TRBV24-1	-	TRBJ2-7	many	TGTGCCACCAGTGATCCAACCGGGACCGAAAAAAACGAGCAGTACTTC	CATSDPTGTEKNEQYF
TRBV28	TRBD1	TRBJ1-4	many	TGTGCCAGCAGACCACAGCGGACAGGCAGGGGGGAAAAACTGTTTTTT	CASRPQRTGRGEKLFF
TRBV9	TRBD2	TRBJ2-5	many	TGTGCCAGCAGCGTCAATCACGGGGGGAAAGAGACCCAGTACTTC	CASSVNHGGKETQYF
TRBV20-1	-	TRBJ1-5	many	TGCAGTGTTATCGGAGGAGGAAGCAATCAGCCCCAGCATTTT	CSVIGGGSNQPQHF